The 27 T cell receptor beta chains below all came from one sample that was sequenced in a study of identical twins. TCRdb passed the 5' RACE reads through MiXCR, listing each CDR3 protein once. The sample carries around 340,000 distinct CDR3 sequences, more than 9% recorded once. These data were likewise used in another study, on yellow fever vaccine responses in identical twins.

The sequenced material came from CD8+ T cells sorted from blood. These receptors all stem from a woman aged 18-29 years in good health.

Many counts were recorded for this clonotype. The V gene is TRBV3-1, the J gene TRBJ2-1; TRBD1 or TRBD2 may be the D gene (6 bases each). This CDR3 comprises 17 residues. V lost 0 bases, J lost 3 bases, and 15 bases lay in between. Germline values: CDR1 LGHDT, CDR2 YNNKEL (reference sequence). Here the CDR3 DNA reads TGTGCCAGCAGCCAAGAAACCACAGGGAGGAACTACAATGAGCAGTTCTTC. This translates into CASSQETTGRNYNEQFF.

This clonotype appeared many times. The V gene is TRBV12-3 or TRBV12-4, the J gene TRBJ1-1; perhaps TRBD1 as D (5 bases). The CDR3 runs 11 residues. With 4 bases removed from V and 10 bases from J, the gap between germline ends came to 10 bases. The CDR3 protein is CASSSGEAAFF. DNA for the CDR3: TGTGCCAGCAGTTCGGGGGAGGCAGCTTTCTTT.

This chain joins TRBV7-9 and TRBJ2-5; D possibly corresponds to TRBD1 (5 bases). The CDR3 is 14 amino acids. CDR1 SEHNR and CDR2 FQNEAQ come from the germline V gene (reference sequence). Deletions cut 5 bases from V and 3 bases from J, with 13 bases between. This chain's CDR3 is CASSPFIGEETQYF. The CDR3 DNA is TGTGCCAGCAGCCCGTTCATAGGGGAAGAGACCCAGTACTTC.

A few counts support this clonotype. The chain has TRBV11-2 and TRBJ2-3; D unclear. V was pared by 0 bases and J by 6 bases, with 13 bases between. Germline assignment: CDR1 SGHAT and CDR2 FQNNGV. This CDR3 region has 15 residues. The CDR3 region is CASSLDAVGMDTQYF. Here the CDR3 DNA reads TGTGCCAGCAGCTTAGATGCGGTGGGAATGGATACGCAGTATTTT.

This clonotype was detected many times. V gene TRBV5-1 combines with J gene TRBJ2-7, with TRBD1 identical over 7 bases. The germline CDR1 and CDR2 sequences are SGHRS and YFSETQ. The length of the CDR3 is 14 residues. The junction had 2 bases not matched to a gene; V was cut back by 0 bases and J by 2 bases. The CDR3 loop reads CASSLAQGAYEQYF. The CDR3 bases are TGCGCCAGCAGCTTGGCGCAGGGGGCCTACGAGCAGTACTTC.

This clonotype was counted only a few times. The CDR3 nucleotides are TGTGCCAGCAGCTTAATTGGAGGGGGCGCTGATTCACCCCTCCACTTT. Amino acids: CASSLIGGGADSPLHF. This chain uses TRBV7-2 with TRBJ1-6; TRBD1 matches 7 bases. Germline assignment: CDR1 SGHTA and CDR2 FQGNSA. Losses at the gene ends were 2 bases for V and 8 bases for J; bases not matched to a gene: 9. The CDR3 sequence is 16 residues long.

The rearrangement links TRBV4-1 to TRBJ1-1; D is possibly TRBD1 (5 bases). This CDR3 has 14 residues. Deletions cut 1 base from V and 1 base from J, with 7 bases between. In germline, CDR1 is MGHRA, CDR2 YSYEKL. CDR3 amino acids: CASSQVQGNTEAFF. Written as DNA, the CDR3 is TGCGCCAGCAGCCAAGTCCAGGGGAACACTGAAGCTTTCTTT.

The rearrangement links TRBV28 to TRBJ2-5; D call uncertain. CDR1 and CDR2 from the germline V gene are MDHEN and SYDVKM. V shed 2 bases and J shed 1 base, with 17 bases lying between them. The CDR3 is made up of 17 amino acids. This CDR3 reads CASSLPKDQKLQETQYF. Written as DNA, the CDR3 is TGTGCCAGCAGTTTACCGAAAGACCAGAAACTCCAAGAGACCCAGTACTTC.

This rearrangement joins TRBV20-1 to TRBJ2-5; 7 bases are a match to TRBD2. Trimming took 0 bases from V and 5 from J; bases not matched to a gene: 3. The germline gives CDR1 DFQATT, CDR2 SNEGSKA (reference sequence). This CDR3 spans 13 amino acids. CDR3 sequence (DNA): TGCAGTGCTAGAGATCTGGGAGGGGAGACCCAGTACTTC. Translated, it gives CSARDLGGETQYF.

This clonotype occurred many times. The J gene is TRBJ2-7, the V gene TRBV10-3; D is perhaps TRBD2 (6 bases). The germline V gene encodes CDR1 ENHRY and CDR2 SYGVKD. The V end lost 2 bases, the J end lost 0 bases, and 8 bases lay between the germline ends. The CDR3 runs 14 residues. This CDR3 reads CAISERESSYEQYF. In DNA form, the CDR3 reads TGTGCCATCAGTGAGCGGGAGAGCTCCTACGAGCAGTACTTC.

The V call is TRBV5-7, the J call TRBJ2-7, with 10 bases lining up with TRBD2. TRBV5-7 is given ORF status, its function remaining uncertain. J gave up 2 bases and V 4 bases, and 12 bases lay outside the gene matches. This CDR3 region has 17 residues. The CDR3 spells CASSPIRSGRKTYEQYF. CDR3 coding DNA: TGTGCCAGCAGCCCCATACGTAGCGGGAGGAAAACCTACGAGCAGTACTTC.

The chain combines TRBV19 with TRBJ2-2; 9 nucleotides agree with TRBD1. The V gene's germline CDR1 is LNHDA and CDR2 SQIVND (reference sequence). V shed 6 bases, J shed 3 bases, and the junction held 5 bases outside the gene matches. The length of the CDR3 is 15 residues. In DNA form, the CDR3 reads TGTGCCAGTAGCACAGGGGGCTGGGACACCGGGGAGCTGTTTTTT. Amino acid sequence: CASSTGGWDTGELFF. Based on the CDR3 plus reference TRBV19 and TRBJ2-2, the full variable domain is DGGITQSPKYLFRKEGQNVTLSCEQNLNHDAMYWYRQDPGQGLRLIYYSQIVNDFQKGDIAEGYSVSREKKESFPLTVTSAQKNPTAFYLCASSTGGWDTGELFFGEGSRLTVL.

This clonotype came up many times. V and J are TRBV28 and TRBJ2-7; 10 nucleotides line up with TRBD2. The V gene end was trimmed by 6 bases and the J gene end by 2 bases; junction bases not matched to a gene: 4. The CDR3 runs to 14 residues. Germline V CDR1 and CDR2: MDHEN, SYDVKM. The CDR3 reads CASRLAGWAYEQYF. The CDR3 DNA reads TGTGCCAGCAGACTAGCGGGATGGGCCTACGAGCAGTACTTC.

The chain couples TRBV5-1 to TRBJ2-1, with 8 positions matching TRBD2. With V trimmed by 3 bases and J by 0 bases, 11 bases remained unmatched. Per the germline V gene, CDR1 is SGHRS and CDR2 is YFSETQ. The CDR3 length is 18 residues. In DNA, the CDR3 is TGCGCCAGCAGCTACCCCGGGCTAGCGGGCAGCTCCTACAATGAGCAGTTCTTC. This translates into CASSYPGLAGSSYNEQFF.

A few counts support this clonotype. This chain connects TRBV24-1 to TRBJ1-2, with D possibly being TRBD1 (5 bases). Germline CDR1 and CDR2: KGHDR and SFDVKD. The CDR3 runs to 14 residues. V shed 3 bases and J shed 0 bases, with 7 bases lying between them. This CDR3 reads CATSDRGPNYGYTF. Here the CDR3 DNA reads TGTGCCACCAGTGATAGGGGACCTAACTATGGCTACACCTTC.

In this sample, this clonotype turned up a few times. The chain employs TRBV12-5 and TRBJ2-7, with a possible D match to TRBD2 (5 bases). The germline V gene encodes CDR1 LGHNT and CDR2 FRNRAP. The CDR3 spans 13 residues. With 1 base removed from V and 2 bases from J, the gap between germline ends came to 6 bases. The CDR3 loop is CASGLGGTYEQYF. Written as DNA, the CDR3 is TGTGCTAGTGGTTTGGGAGGGACCTACGAGCAGTACTTC.

The chain has TRBV6-4 and TRBJ2-3, with a weak D call TRBD2 (7 bases). Germline values: CDR1 MRHNA, CDR2 SNTAGT. V dropped 5 bases and J dropped 4 bases, with 16 bases sitting between them. The CDR3 loop spans 15 amino acids. CDR3 region: CASSPWGGRADTQYF. DNA for the CDR3: TGTGCCAGCAGTCCCTGGGGGGGGCGTGCAGATACGCAGTATTTT.

The sample holds a few counts of this clonotype. The rearrangement joins TRBV4-2 to TRBJ2-5; the match to TRBD1 covers 7 bases. Trimming at V came to 1 base and at J to 5 bases, leaving 7 bases not matched to a gene. The CDR3 is 15 amino acids. Per the germline V gene, CDR1 is LGHNA and CDR2 is YNFKEQ. CDR3 nucleotide sequence: TGTGCCAGCAGCCAAGTCGAGGGGGCCCGGGAGACCCAGTACTTC. This codes for CASSQVEGARETQYF.

This clonotype showed up many times. The rearrangement links TRBV27 to TRBJ2-2, with TRBD2 identical over 13 bases. This CDR3 region has 18 residues. CDR1 and CDR2 (germline): MNHEY, SMNVEV (reference sequence). V was pared by 7 bases and J by 3 bases, with 11 bases of the junction left unmatched. The CDR3 DNA sequence: TGTGCCAGCACTCGAGGACTAGCGGGAGTTGGTTACACCGGGGAGCTGTTTTTT. This translates into CASTRGLAGVGYTGELFF.

V is TRBV7-9 and J is TRBJ2-1; D unclear. Germline CDR1 SEHNR, CDR2 FQNEAQ (reference sequence). The germline V and J ends were trimmed by 3 bases and 0 bases, with 12 bases remaining between them. The CDR3 runs 16 residues. Here the CDR3 reads CASSFGAESSYNEQFF. The CDR3 DNA sequence: TGTGCCAGCAGCTTTGGCGCGGAGAGCTCCTACAATGAGCAGTTCTTC. The full variable domain, with the rest looked up from reference TRBV7-9 and TRBJ2-1, is DTGVSQNPRHKITKRGQNVTFRCDPISEHNRLYWYRQTLGQGPEFLTYFQNEAQLEKSRLLSDRFSAERPKGSFSTLEIQRTEQGDSAMYLCASSFGAESSYNEQFFGPGTRLTVL.

This clonotype was seen a few times. The V call is TRBV24-1, the J call TRBJ2-1, with TRBD2 matching 9 bases. The CDR3 covers 19 residues. Germline V CDR1 and CDR2: KGHDR, SFDVKD. Trimming cost V 4 bases and J 5 bases; bases outside gene matches: 17. The CDR3 DNA follows: TGTGCCACCAGTGACGTACCGCTAGGGGTAGCGGGAGATCACAATGAGCAGTTCTTC. Amino acid sequence: CATSDVPLGVAGDHNEQFF.

The chain joins TRBV29-1 to TRBJ2-1; D may correspond to TRBD1 or TRBD2 (5 bases each). Trimming took 3 bases from V and 8 from J, leaving 8 bases between them. This CDR3 contains 11 residues. Germline V gene lookup returns CDR1 SQVTM and CDR2 ANQGSEA. The CDR3 region is CSVEVGDEQFF. DNA for the CDR3: TGCAGCGTTGAGGTGGGGGATGAGCAGTTCTTC.

This clonotype showed up just a few times. This chain links TRBV29-1 with TRBJ2-2, with TRBD1 matching 7 bases. Trimming took 3 bases from V and 0 from J; bases not matched to a gene: 4. This CDR3 is 15 amino acids long. The V gene's germline CDR1 is SQVTM and CDR2 ANQGSEA. Written as DNA, the CDR3 is TGCAGCGTTGAGGGGACAGAGTCGAACACCGGGGAGCTGTTTTTT. It is translated as CSVEGTESNTGELFF.

V is TRBV28 and J is TRBJ2-3; 9 bases align to TRBD2. V gave up 3 bases and J gave up 1 base; unmatched junction bases: 8. The CDR3 runs to 17 residues. From germline, CDR1 is MDHEN and CDR2 SYDVKM. CDR3 coding DNA: TGTGCCAGCAGTTTCGGGGCGGGAGGGCCCCGCACAGATACGCAGTATTTT. Translating gives CASSFGAGGPRTDTQYF.

V is TRBV29-1 and J is TRBJ1-2; D uncertain. This CDR3 contains 10 residues. Germline values: CDR1 SQVTM, CDR2 ANQGSEA. Trimming took 4 bases from V and 6 from J, leaving 6 bases between them. The CDR3 protein is CSVGADGYTF. The CDR3 DNA reads as TGCAGCGTTGGGGCAGATGGCTACACCTTC.

The CDR3 nucleotides are TGTGCCAGCAGTAATAAAGGGACTAGCGGGAACACCGGGGAGCTGTTTTTT. Translation gives CASSNKGTSGNTGELFF. The chain recombines TRBV12-3 or TRBV12-4 with TRBJ2-2, with 11 bases matching TRBD2. CDR3 size: 17 residues. V was pared by 5 bases and J by 1 base, with 6 bases of the junction left unmatched.

In its sample, this clonotype was seen a few times. J is TRBJ2-7 and V is TRBV27, with TRBD2 identical over 9 bases. Germline CDR1 MNHEY, CDR2 SMNVEV (reference sequence). Trimming took 6 bases from V and 2 from J; bases not matched to a gene: 8. The CDR3 length is 15 residues. The CDR3 here is CASSNGGRGAYEQYF. DNA of the CDR3: TGTGCCAGCAGCAACGGCGGGAGGGGAGCCTACGAGCAGTACTTC.